The 17 T cell receptor beta chains below all came from one sample that was sequenced in a study of blood T cell repertoires in COVID-19. This table comes from immunoSEQ multiplex PCR, and its TCRdb copy is limited to in-frame clones, with some not included. The sample carries about 55,000 clones, about nine tenths recorded once. The sample comprised peripheral blood. All receptors derive from a man aged 35 to 55 with acute or convalescent COVID-19.

This clone came up once. The genes are TRBV30 and TRBJ2-3; 12 bases map to TRBD2. Germline V gene lookup returns CDR1 GTSNPN and CDR2 SVGIG (reference sequence). This CDR3 contains 16 residues. V gave up 2 bases and J gave up 2 bases; unmatched junction bases: 5. The CDR3 DNA follows: TGTGCCTGGAGTATCGGACTAGCGGGGCCCACAGATACGCAGTATTTT. It codes for CAWSIGLAGPTDTQYF. The full variable domain, with the rest looked up from reference TRBV30 and TRBJ2-3, is SQTIHQWPATLVQPVGSPLSLECTVEGTSNPNLYWYRQAAGRGLQLLFYSVGIGQISSEVPQNLSASRPQDRQFILSSKKLLLSDSGFYLCAWSIGLAGPTDTQYFGPGTRLTVL.

The CDR3 here is CASSVVGSPRQFF. The DNA of the CDR3 is TGTGCCAGCAGCGTAGTGGGCAGCCCGAGGCAGTTCTTC. The chain has TRBV9 and TRBJ2-1; D gene ambiguous. Germline loops: CDR1 SGDLS, CDR2 YYNGEE. CDR3 length: 13 amino acids. V lost 0 bases to trimming and J lost 12 bases, with 13 bases between them. Based on the CDR3 plus reference TRBV9 and TRBJ2-1, the full variable domain is DSGVTQTPKHLITATGQRVTLRCSPRSGDLSVYWYQQSLDQGLQFLIQYYNGEERAKGNILERFSAQQFPDLHSELNLSSLELGDSALYFCASSVVGSPRQFFGPGTRLTVL.

The chain has TRBV4-2 and TRBJ2-1, with TRBD1 as a possible D gene (5 bases). Germline V gene sequence: CDR1 LGHNA, CDR2 YNFKEQ. The germline V and J ends were trimmed by 7 bases and 6 bases, with 13 bases remaining between them. The CDR3 extends over 13 amino acids. For the CDR3, the DNA is TGTGCCAGCACCGAGGTGGGGCGCAATGAGCAGTTCTTC. Translation gives CASTEVGRNEQFF.

The chain is built from TRBV5-1 and TRBJ1-3, with D possibly being TRBD1 (6 bases). The V and J ends lost 1 base and 0 bases respectively, with 17 bases between them. The CDR3 has 18 amino acids. Germline CDR1 is SGHRS and CDR2 is YFSETQ. CDR3 sequence: CASSLYGTSETSGNTIYF. The CDR3 bases are TGCGCCAGCAGCTTGTACGGGACATCGGAAACCTCTGGAAACACCATATATTTT. Together with reference TRBV5-1 and TRBJ1-3, the CDR3 gives the full variable domain: KAGVTQTPRYLIKTRGQQVTLSCSPISGHRSVSWYQQTPGQGLQFLFEYFSETQRNKGNFPGRFSGRQFSNSRSEMNVSTLELGDSALYLCASSLYGTSETSGNTIYFGEGSWLTVV.

This chain joins TRBV10-3 and TRBJ1-5, with D possibly matching TRBD1 (5 bases). Trimming shortened V by 6 bases and J by 0 bases, and 12 bases separated the two germline ends. Germline values: CDR1 ENHRY, CDR2 SYGVKD. CDR3 length equals 15 residues. The CDR3 reads CAIRPTGDSNQPQHF. CDR3 nucleotides: TGTGCCATCAGACCAACAGGAGATAGCAATCAGCCCCAGCATTTT.

The J gene is TRBJ1-5, the V gene TRBV19; a possible D gene is TRBD1 (6 bases). Trimming took off 3 bases at V and 4 bases at J, with 10 bases between the two ends. This CDR3 contains 14 residues. Germline assignment: CDR1 LNHDA and CDR2 SQIVND (reference sequence). The CDR3, as DNA: TGTGCCAGTAGTATTTCACAGGGAAATCAGCCCCAGCATTTT. This codes for CASSISQGNQPQHF.

The chain employs TRBV7-9 and TRBJ2-5, with D perhaps matching TRBD1 (6 bases). Germline V gene data show CDR1 as SEHNR and CDR2 as FQNEAQ (reference sequence). Trimming took off 0 bases at V and 1 base at J, with 12 bases between the two ends. This CDR3 is built from 16 residues. The chain's CDR3 is CASSLAAGVSQETQYF. CDR3 sequence (DNA): TGTGCCAGCAGCTTAGCCGCAGGGGTATCCCAAGAGACCCAGTACTTC.

This chain uses TRBV19 with TRBJ2-5, with TRBD2 as a possible D gene (6 bases). This CDR3 is built from 14 residues. Germline V CDR1 and CDR2: LNHDA, SQIVND (reference sequence). Deletions cut 5 bases from V and 3 bases from J, with 13 bases between. The DNA of the CDR3 is TGTGCCAGTAGTTTCGGCGGAGGGGAAGAGACCCAGTACTTC. As protein: CASSFGGGEETQYF.

This clone was recorded a few times. The rearrangement joins TRBV10-3 to TRBJ2-1, with TRBD2 identical over 16 bases. From germline, CDR1 is ENHRY and CDR2 SYGVKD. The CDR3 consists of 15 residues. V shed 6 bases, J shed 9 bases, and the junction held 5 bases outside the gene matches. The DNA of the CDR3 is TGTGCCATCAGGGGGACTAGCGGGAGGGCCGTTGAGCAGTTCTTC. Its protein product is CAIRGTSGRAVEQFF.

This clone turned up a few times. The rearrangement joins TRBV5-5 to TRBJ1-1; D unresolved. Trimming removed 6 bases at V and 4 bases at J, with 13 bases between. The CDR3 has 13 amino acids. CDR1 and CDR2 from the germline V gene are SGHKS and YYEKEE (reference sequence). This CDR3 reads CASTPRGGTEAFF. CDR3 DNA: TGTGCCAGCACCCCTCGGGGTGGCACTGAAGCTTTCTTT.

This chain links TRBV5-1 with TRBJ2-1, with 8 bases identical to TRBD1. J gave up 4 bases and V 1 base, and 4 bases lay outside the gene matches. The germline gives CDR1 SGHRS, CDR2 YFSETQ. The CDR3 totals 15 residues. The CDR3: CASSLRQGAYNEQFF. The CDR3 nucleotides are TGCGCCAGCAGCTTGCGGCAGGGGGCATACAATGAGCAGTTCTTC.

This chain links TRBV4-3 with TRBJ1-4, with 8 bases fitting TRBD1. The CDR3 has 15 amino acids. V lost 3 bases and J lost 8; bases outside the gene matches: 8. Germline loops: CDR1 LGHNA, CDR2 YSLEER. The CDR3 is CASSQDGQGWEKLFF. The CDR3 DNA is TGCGCCAGCAGCCAGGATGGACAGGGTTGGGAAAAACTGTTTTTT.

This clone was counted only a few times. The chain employs TRBV6-6 and TRBJ2-7; weak D call: TRBD2 (5 bases). Germline-derived CDR1 and CDR2 are MNHNY and SVGAGI (reference sequence). The V and J ends lost 6 bases and 1 base respectively, with 13 bases between them. The length of the CDR3 is 14 residues. CDR3 amino acids: CASSPLARSYEQYF. The CDR3 nucleotides read TGTGCCAGCAGCCCTCTAGCTAGGTCCTACGAGCAGTACTTC.

The chain is built from TRBV7-2 and TRBJ2-3; 12 bases agree with TRBD2. With 5 bases clipped from V and 8 bases from J, the junction kept 8 bases outside the gene matches. Germline V gene lookup returns CDR1 SGHTA and CDR2 FQGNSA. The CDR3 covers 15 residues. DNA for the CDR3: TGTGCCAGCAGCGCTTCTAGCGGGAGGGATAGTACGCAGTATTTT. Translated: CASSASSGRDSTQYF.

This chain joins TRBV7-9 and TRBJ1-4, with a possible D match to TRBD1 (5 bases). V lost 6 bases and J lost 4, with 15 bases in between. Germline V gene data show CDR1 as SEHNR and CDR2 as FQNEAQ (reference sequence). The CDR3 has 15 amino acids. The CDR3 DNA follows: TGTGCCAGCAGTCTGGGGCCAGGTCTTAATGAAAAACTGTTTTTT. It translates to CASSLGPGLNEKLFF.

The chain uses TRBV19 and TRBJ1-2; no clear D. The CDR3 has 15 amino acids. Germline lookup yields CDR1 LNHDA and CDR2 SQIVND (reference sequence). The V and J ends lost 3 bases and 8 bases respectively, with 19 bases between them. This chain's CDR3 is CASSIQSLRTVGYTF. The CDR3 coding sequence is TGTGCCAGTAGTATCCAGAGTCTCCGGACTGTCGGCTACACCTTC.

In regard to this clone: Its ends do not fully match the called genes, so a read error is possible. This rearrangement joins TRBV6-5 to TRBJ2-7; the D gene is possibly TRBD2 (5 bases). The CDR3 has 15 residues. Germline-derived CDR1 and CDR2 are MNHEY and SVGAGI. The CDR3 reads CASSYSRAHSYKQYF. The CDR3 DNA sequence: TGTGCCAGCAGTTACTCGAGGGCCCACTCCTACAAGCAGTACTTC.